The clone carrying this T cell receptor (beta chain) was found a few times. The germline V gene encodes CDR1 MNHEY and CDR2 SMNVEV (reference sequence). V lost 9 bases, J lost 0 bases, and 7 bases stayed unmatched. The CDR3 is 16 residues long. The data were obtained in a study of blood T cell repertoires in COVID-19. Assay: immunoSEQ multiplex PCR; the TCRdb copy retains only in-frame clones and omits some. The sample has some 170,000 clones, about four fifths seen once. The clonotype was recovered from a middle-aged woman with COVID-19, enrolled during active disease. Sequenced input: peripheral blood. This sequence joins TRBV27 and TRBJ2-4; 11 bases map to TRBD2. The CDR3 loop is CASRGLAGLAKNIQYF. CDR3 DNA: TGTGCCAGTCGTGGACTAGCGGGCCTAGCCAAAAACATTCAGTACTTC.